The 17 T cell receptor beta chains below were found in one sample sequenced in a study of T cell changes during pregnancy in multiple sclerosis (dated by TCRdb to about 2019). Library preparation used the immunoSEQ multiplex PCR assay. Drawn from immuneACCESS, this table holds only the in-frame rearrangements with V and J called that TCRdb kept. Clones are partly lost; checked studies trace under half to an unresolved V gene and leave the rest unexplained. For this sample there are about 69,000 clones; roughly 92% appear just once. The top ten clonotypes cover under 2% of the sample. The sequenced sample was peripheral blood, obtained in the third trimester of pregnancy. These receptors all stem from a female donor in good health, enrolled as a control in a pregnancy study.

V gene TRBV5-1 combines with J gene TRBJ1-3; D is uncertain. From germline, CDR1 is SGHRS and CDR2 YFSETQ. V lost 4 bases to trimming and J lost 4 bases, with 15 bases between them. The CDR3 covers 15 residues. The CDR3 DNA reads as TGCGCCAGCAGCCCCGTAACACAGCCAGGAAACACCATATATTTT. Translated, it gives CASSPVTQPGNTIYF.

J is TRBJ2-3 and V is TRBV27; no clear D gene. With 4 bases removed from V and 4 bases from J, the gap between germline ends came to 9 bases. Germline V gene data show CDR1 as MNHEY and CDR2 as SMNVEV (reference sequence). The CDR3 consists of 13 residues. The CDR3 sequence is CASSYSRSDTQYF. The CDR3, as DNA: TGTGCCAGCAGTTACTCTAGGTCAGATACGCAGTATTTT.

The CDR3 region is CASSPQAGARDTQYF. The CDR3 DNA reads as TGTGCCAGCAGCCCCCAAGCGGGAGCGCGAGATACGCAGTATTTT. The gene calls are TRBV7-2 and TRBJ2-3; 8 positions match TRBD2. Germline V CDR1 and CDR2: SGHTA, FQGNSA. The CDR3 has 15 amino acids. Losses at the gene ends were 5 bases for V and 5 bases for J; bases not matched to a gene: 9.

The chain has TRBV14 and TRBJ1-5; TRBD1 aligns across 7 bases. V lost 4 bases, J lost 2 bases, and 14 bases stayed unmatched. CDR1 is SGHDN and CDR2 is FVKESK in the germline V gene. The length of the CDR3 is 18 residues. CDR3 in DNA: TGTGCCAGCAGCCTCCCCAGGACAGGCTACTTGTGCAATCAGCCCCAGCATTTT. Encoded protein: CASSLPRTGYLCNQPQHF.

This rearrangement joins TRBV7-9 to TRBJ1-2; perhaps TRBD1 as D (6 bases). This CDR3 has 15 amino acids. Trimming pared 5 bases from V and 4 bases from J, leaving 17 bases between. Germline V CDR1 and CDR2: SEHNR, FQNEAQ (reference sequence). This CDR3 is CASSGRRTDTYGYTF. The DNA for the CDR3 is TGTGCCAGCAGCGGTCGTCGGACAGACACCTATGGCTACACCTTC.

This chain links TRBV25-1 with TRBJ2-3, with TRBD2 identical over 15 bases. The J segment lost 4 bases and the V segment lost 5 bases, leaving 4 bases of the junction unmatched. The V gene's germline CDR1 is MGHDK and CDR2 SYGVNS. The CDR3 is 16 residues long. The chain's CDR3 is CASSRTSGGAADTQYF. The CDR3 DNA reads TGTGCCAGCAGTCGGACTAGCGGGGGGGCCGCAGATACGCAGTATTTT. The variable domain in full, with the rest retrieved from reference TRBV25-1 and TRBJ2-3, is EADIYQTPRYLVIGTGKKITLECSQTMGHDKMYWYQQDPGMELHLIHYSYGVNSTEKGDLSSESTVSRIRTEHFPLTLESARPSHTSQYLCASSRTSGGAADTQYFGPGTRLTVL.

The chain links TRBV27 to TRBJ2-7, with 10 bases identical to TRBD1. The germline gives CDR1 MNHEY, CDR2 SMNVEV (reference sequence). V gave up 6 bases and J gave up 5 bases; unmatched junction bases: 7. The CDR3 is 14 amino acids. CDR3 protein: CASSPGTGVNEQYF. The CDR3 DNA reads as TGTGCCAGCAGCCCCGGGACAGGGGTTAACGAGCAGTACTTC.

This chain joins TRBV15 and TRBJ2-4; 7 bases line up with TRBD1. Germline values: CDR1 LNHNV, CDR2 YYDKDF (reference sequence). The V gene end was trimmed by 1 base and the J gene end by 7 bases; junction bases not matched to a gene: 4. This CDR3 spans 14 amino acids. The CDR3 region is CATSRGQGANIQYF. CDR3 nucleotides: TGTGCCACCAGCAGAGGACAGGGAGCGAACATTCAGTACTTC.

The chain couples TRBV6-1 to TRBJ1-2; D is perhaps TRBD1 (6 bases). The CDR3 totals 11 residues. Germline lookup yields CDR1 MNHNS and CDR2 SASEGT. Trimming left V 10 bases short and J 2 bases short, with 8 bases between. The DNA for the CDR3 is TGTGCCACCGGACAGAACTATGGCTACACCTTC. The encoded protein is CATGQNYGYTF.

The chain couples TRBV7-2 to TRBJ1-1; D possibly corresponds to TRBD1 (6 bases). Trimming stripped 3 bases from V and 7 bases from J, with 15 bases between. The CDR3 is 14 residues long. Germline lookup yields CDR1 SGHTA and CDR2 FQGNSA. DNA of the CDR3: TGTGCCAGCAGCTTCTCGCAGGGGAGTTATGAAGCTTTCTTT. Encoded protein: CASSFSQGSYEAFF. The variable domain in full, with the rest retrieved from reference TRBV7-2 and TRBJ1-1, is GAGVSQSPSNKVTEKGKDVELRCDPISGHTALYWYRQSLGQGLEFLIYFQGNSAPDKSGLPSDRFSAERTGGSVSTLTIQRTQQEDSAVYLCASSFSQGSYEAFFGQGTRLTVV.

This clone was detected only once. J is TRBJ2-7 and V is TRBV18; 7 nucleotides align to TRBD2. The CDR3 is 13 residues long. CDR1 and CDR2 (germline): KGHSH, LQKENI. The junction had 2 bases not matched to a gene; V was cut back by 2 bases and J by 4 bases. CDR3 in amino acids: CASSPTGGYEQYF. CDR3 nucleotide sequence: TGTGCCAGCTCACCAACGGGGGGATACGAGCAGTACTTC.

This sequence joins TRBV5-6 and TRBJ2-4, with D perhaps TRBD1 (5 bases). Trimming cost V 0 bases and J 8 bases, with 9 bases left between them. CDR3 length: 13 amino acids. Germline V gene lookup returns CDR1 SGHDT and CDR2 YYEEEE. CDR3 nucleotide sequence: TGTGCCAGCAGCTTGGGGGGCGCGGACATTCAGTACTTC. Encoded protein: CASSLGGADIQYF.

The DNA of the CDR3 is TGTGCCAGCAGCTTAGATGGGCGGGAGTGGTACAATGAGCAGTTCTTC. It encodes CASSLDGREWYNEQFF. The chain joins TRBV11-2 to TRBJ2-1, with 7 bases identical to TRBD2. The CDR3 spans 16 residues. Germline V lookup: CDR1 SGHAT, CDR2 FQNNGV. The trim removed 0 bases at V and 4 bases at J, leaving 6 bases unmatched.

This sequence joins TRBV19 and TRBJ1-5; TRBD1 matches 7 bases. Trimming at V came to 1 base and at J to 4 bases, leaving 7 bases not matched to a gene. Germline loops: CDR1 LNHDA, CDR2 SQIVND (reference sequence). The CDR3 is made up of 16 amino acids. The CDR3 here is CASSIVGRGENQPQHF. CDR3 nucleotides: TGTGCCAGTAGTATAGTTGGCAGGGGGGAAAATCAGCCCCAGCATTTT.

The chain joins TRBV29-1 to TRBJ2-3, with 11 nucleotides matching TRBD2. The CDR3 spans 18 residues. CDR1 is SQVTM and CDR2 is ANQGSEA in the germline V gene. The junction had 15 bases not matched to a gene; V was cut back by 5 bases and J by 2 bases. The CDR3, as DNA: TGCAGCGTTCCCTCAACCCCTTCTAGCGGGGGGCTCACAGATACGCAGTATTTT. The encoded protein is CSVPSTPSSGGLTDTQYF.

This sequence joins TRBV6-5 and TRBJ2-3; 8 bases align to TRBD1. CDR3 length equals 16 residues. Germline trimming cut 0 bases from V and 6 bases from J; bases unmatched to any gene: 8. Germline loops: CDR1 MNHEY, CDR2 SVGAGI. The CDR3 sequence is CASSYSRMTGDDTQYF. For the CDR3, the DNA is TGTGCCAGCAGTTACTCGAGGATGACAGGGGATGATACGCAGTATTTT.

DNA for the CDR3: TGTGCCAGCAGTTTAAAGACAGGGGGGGCCTACGAGCAGTACTTC. Encoded protein: CASSLKTGGAYEQYF. The gene calls are TRBV27 and TRBJ2-7; TRBD1 aligns across 9 bases. The CDR3 has 15 amino acids. The V gene end was trimmed by 2 bases and the J gene end by 2 bases; junction bases not matched to a gene: 4. CDR1 and CDR2 (germline): MNHEY, SMNVEV (reference sequence).